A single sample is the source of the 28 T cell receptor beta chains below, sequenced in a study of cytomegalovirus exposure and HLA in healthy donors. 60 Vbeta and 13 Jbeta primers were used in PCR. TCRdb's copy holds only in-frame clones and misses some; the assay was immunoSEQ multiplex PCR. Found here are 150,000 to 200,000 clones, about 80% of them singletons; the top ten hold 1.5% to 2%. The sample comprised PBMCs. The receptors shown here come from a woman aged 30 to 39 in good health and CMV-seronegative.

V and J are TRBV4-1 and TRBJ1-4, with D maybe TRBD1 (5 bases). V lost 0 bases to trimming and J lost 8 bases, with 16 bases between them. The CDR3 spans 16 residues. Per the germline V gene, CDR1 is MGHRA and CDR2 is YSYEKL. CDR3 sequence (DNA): TGCGCCAGCAGCCAAGATTTGAACCAGGGTCAGGAAAAACTGTTTTTT. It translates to CASSQDLNQGQEKLFF.

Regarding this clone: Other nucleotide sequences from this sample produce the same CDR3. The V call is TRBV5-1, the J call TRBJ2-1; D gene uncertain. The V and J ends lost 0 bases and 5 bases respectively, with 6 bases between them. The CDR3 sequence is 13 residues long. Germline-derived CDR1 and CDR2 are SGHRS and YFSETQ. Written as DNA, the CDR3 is TGCGCCAGCAGCTTGGGCCCTAACAATGAGCAGTTCTTC. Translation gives CASSLGPNNEQFF.

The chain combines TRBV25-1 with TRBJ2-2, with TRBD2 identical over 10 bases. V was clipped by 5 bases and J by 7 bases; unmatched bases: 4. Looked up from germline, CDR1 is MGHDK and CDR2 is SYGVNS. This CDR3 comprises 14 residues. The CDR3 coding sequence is TGTGCCAGCAGTAGCGGGGGGGCCGGCGGGGAGCTGTTTTTT. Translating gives CASSSGGAGGELFF.

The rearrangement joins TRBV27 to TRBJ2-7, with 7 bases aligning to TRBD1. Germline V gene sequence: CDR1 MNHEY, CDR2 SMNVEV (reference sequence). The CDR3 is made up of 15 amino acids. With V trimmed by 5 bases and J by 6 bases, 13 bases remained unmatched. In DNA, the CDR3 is TGTGCCAGCAGTGGGCCGGGACAGCCGCCGTCCGAGCAGTACTTC. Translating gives CASSGPGQPPSEQYF.

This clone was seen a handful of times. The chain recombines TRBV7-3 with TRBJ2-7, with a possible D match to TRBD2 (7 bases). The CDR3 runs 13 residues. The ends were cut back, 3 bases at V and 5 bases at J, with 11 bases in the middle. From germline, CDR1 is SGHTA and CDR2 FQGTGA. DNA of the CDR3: TGTGCCAGCAGCTTGGGGGGGGCCCACGAGCAGTACTTC. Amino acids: CASSLGGAHEQYF.

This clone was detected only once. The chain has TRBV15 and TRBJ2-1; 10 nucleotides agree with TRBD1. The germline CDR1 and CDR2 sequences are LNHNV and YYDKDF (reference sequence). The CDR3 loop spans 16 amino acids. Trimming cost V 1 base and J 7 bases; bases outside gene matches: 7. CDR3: CATSRVRGQGGNEQFF. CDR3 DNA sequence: TGTGCCACCAGCAGAGTACGCGGACAGGGGGGGAATGAGCAGTTCTTC.

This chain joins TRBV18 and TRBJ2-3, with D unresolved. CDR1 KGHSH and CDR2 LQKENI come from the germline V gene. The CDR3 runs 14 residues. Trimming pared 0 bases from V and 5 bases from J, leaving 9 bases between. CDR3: CASSPPDQIDTQYF. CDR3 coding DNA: TGTGCCAGCTCACCACCTGATCAGATAGATACGCAGTATTTT.

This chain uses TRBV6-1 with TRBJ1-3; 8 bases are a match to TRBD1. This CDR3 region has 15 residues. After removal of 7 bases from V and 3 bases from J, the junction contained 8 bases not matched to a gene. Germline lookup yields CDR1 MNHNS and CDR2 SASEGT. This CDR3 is CASKLRTGFGNTIYF. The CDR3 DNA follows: TGTGCCAGCAAACTCCGGACAGGGTTTGGAAACACCATATATTTT.

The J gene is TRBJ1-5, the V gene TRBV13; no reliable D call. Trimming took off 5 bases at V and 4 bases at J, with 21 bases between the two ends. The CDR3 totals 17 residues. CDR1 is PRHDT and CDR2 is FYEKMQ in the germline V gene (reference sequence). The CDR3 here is CASSRTRNWRENQPQHF. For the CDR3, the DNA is TGTGCCAGCAGCCGGACGAGAAATTGGAGGGAGAATCAGCCCCAGCATTTT. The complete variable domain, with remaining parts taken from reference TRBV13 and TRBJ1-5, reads AAGVIQSPRHLIKEKRETATLKCYPIPRHDTVYWYQQGPGQDPQFLISFYEKMQSDKGSIPDRFSAQQFSDYHSELNMSSLELGDSALYFCASSRTRNWRENQPQHFGDGTRLSIL.

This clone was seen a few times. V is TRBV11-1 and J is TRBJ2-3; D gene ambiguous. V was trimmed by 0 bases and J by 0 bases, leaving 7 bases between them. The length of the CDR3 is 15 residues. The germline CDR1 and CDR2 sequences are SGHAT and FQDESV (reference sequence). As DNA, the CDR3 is TGTGCCAGCAGCTTAGCTTGGGCTAGCACAGATACGCAGTATTTT. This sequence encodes CASSLAWASTDTQYF.

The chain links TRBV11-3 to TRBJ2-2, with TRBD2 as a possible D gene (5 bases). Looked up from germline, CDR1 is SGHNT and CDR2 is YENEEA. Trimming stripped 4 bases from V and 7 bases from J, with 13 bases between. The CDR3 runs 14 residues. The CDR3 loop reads CASSYKGLNGELFF. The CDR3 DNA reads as TGTGCCAGCAGCTACAAAGGACTGAACGGGGAGCTGTTTTTT.

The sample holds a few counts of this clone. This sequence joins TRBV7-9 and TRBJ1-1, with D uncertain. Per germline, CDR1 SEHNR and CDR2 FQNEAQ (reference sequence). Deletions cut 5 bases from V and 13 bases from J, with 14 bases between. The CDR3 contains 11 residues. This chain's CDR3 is CASSPLRGIFF. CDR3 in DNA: TGTGCCAGCAGCCCCCTCCGCGGGATTTTCTTT.

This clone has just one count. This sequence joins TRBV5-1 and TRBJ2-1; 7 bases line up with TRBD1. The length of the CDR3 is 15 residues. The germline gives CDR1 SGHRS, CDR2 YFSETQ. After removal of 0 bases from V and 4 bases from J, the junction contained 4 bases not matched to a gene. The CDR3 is CASSLVEQGYNEQFF. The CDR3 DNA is TGCGCCAGCAGCTTGGTTGAACAGGGGTACAATGAGCAGTTCTTC.

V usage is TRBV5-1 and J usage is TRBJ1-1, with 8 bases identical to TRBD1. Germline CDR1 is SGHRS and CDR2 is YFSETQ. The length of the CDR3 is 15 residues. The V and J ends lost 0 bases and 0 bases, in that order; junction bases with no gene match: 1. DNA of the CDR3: TGCGCCAGCAGCTTGGGGACAGGGCTGAACACTGAAGCTTTCTTT. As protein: CASSLGTGLNTEAFF.

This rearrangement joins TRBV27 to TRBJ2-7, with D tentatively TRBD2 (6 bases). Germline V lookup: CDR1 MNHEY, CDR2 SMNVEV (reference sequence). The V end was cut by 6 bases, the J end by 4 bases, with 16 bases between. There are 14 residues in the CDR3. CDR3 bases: TGTGCCAGCAGCGGGACTTCTAACGGGTACGAGCAGTACTTC. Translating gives CASSGTSNGYEQYF.

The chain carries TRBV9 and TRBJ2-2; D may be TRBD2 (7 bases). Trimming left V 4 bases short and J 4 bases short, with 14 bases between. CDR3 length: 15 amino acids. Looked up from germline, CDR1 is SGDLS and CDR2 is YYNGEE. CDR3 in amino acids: CASSFRGAGTGELFF. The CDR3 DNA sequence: TGTGCCAGCAGCTTCCGGGGGGCGGGCACCGGGGAGCTGTTTTTT. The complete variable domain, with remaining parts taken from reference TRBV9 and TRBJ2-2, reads DSGVTQTPKHLITATGQRVTLRCSPRSGDLSVYWYQQSLDQGLQFLIQYYNGEERAKGNILERFSAQQFPDLHSELNLSSLELGDSALYFCASSFRGAGTGELFFGEGSRLTVL.

In nucleotides, the CDR3 is TGTGCCAGCAGGCCCAGGGGGCAGGGCACCAATCAGCCCCAGCATTTT. Residues: CASRPRGQGTNQPQHF. The gene calls are TRBV6-6 and TRBJ1-5; 8 bases map to TRBD1. Germline-derived CDR1 and CDR2 are MNHNY and SVGAGI (reference sequence). This CDR3 is built from 16 residues. Trimming at V came to 6 bases and at J to 3 bases, leaving 10 bases not matched to a gene.

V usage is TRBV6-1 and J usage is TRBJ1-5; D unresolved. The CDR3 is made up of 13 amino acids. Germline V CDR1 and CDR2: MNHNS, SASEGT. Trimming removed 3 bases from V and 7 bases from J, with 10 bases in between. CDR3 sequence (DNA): TGTGCCAGCAGTGAGGAGGGTGGGCAGCCCCAGCATTTT. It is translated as CASSEEGGQPQHF.

The CDR3 is CASSFNREMAYGYTF. The CDR3 DNA reads TGCGCCAGCAGCTTCAACAGGGAGATGGCCTATGGCTACACCTTC. The genes are TRBV5-1 and TRBJ1-2; TRBD1 is a possible D gene (6 bases). V was shortened by 2 bases and J by 4 bases, with 15 bases between the two germline ends. The length of the CDR3 is 15 residues. Germline CDR1 is SGHRS and CDR2 is YFSETQ. The full variable domain, in which reference TRBV5-1 and TRBJ1-2 provide the parts outside the CDR3, is KAGVTQTPRYLIKTRGQQVTLSCSPISGHRSVSWYQQTPGQGLQFLFEYFSETQRNKGNFPGRFSGRQFSNSRSEMNVSTLELGDSALYLCASSFNREMAYGYTFGSGTRLTVV.

The CDR3 is CASSIEGQLNSPLHF. The DNA for the CDR3 is TGTGCCAGTAGTATAGAGGGACAGTTGAATTCACCCCTCCACTTT. The chain recombines TRBV19 with TRBJ1-6, with 7 bases lining up with TRBD1. Germline loops: CDR1 LNHDA, CDR2 SQIVND (reference sequence). Trimming cost V 0 bases and J 7 bases; bases outside gene matches: 3. CDR3 size: 15 residues.

CDR3 sequence: CASSQLDYGYTF. Here the CDR3 DNA reads TGTGCCAGCAGCCAACTTGACTATGGCTACACCTTC. The chain uses TRBV4-2 and TRBJ1-2; D remains unclear. The germline CDR1 and CDR2 sequences are LGHNA and YNFKEQ. Trimming took 2 bases from V and 3 from J, leaving 4 bases between them. This CDR3 region has 12 residues.

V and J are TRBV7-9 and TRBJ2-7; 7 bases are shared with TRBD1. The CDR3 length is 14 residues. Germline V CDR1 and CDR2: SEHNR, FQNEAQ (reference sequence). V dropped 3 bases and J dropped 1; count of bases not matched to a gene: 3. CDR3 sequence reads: CASSFLQGSYEQYF. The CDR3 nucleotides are TGTGCCAGCAGCTTCTTACAGGGGTCCTACGAGCAGTACTTC.

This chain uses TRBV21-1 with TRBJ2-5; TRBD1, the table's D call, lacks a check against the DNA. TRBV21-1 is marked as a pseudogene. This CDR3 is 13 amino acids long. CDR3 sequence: CASSKKGWETQYF. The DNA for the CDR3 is TGTGCCAGCAGCAAAAAGGGGTGGGAGACCCAGTACTTC.

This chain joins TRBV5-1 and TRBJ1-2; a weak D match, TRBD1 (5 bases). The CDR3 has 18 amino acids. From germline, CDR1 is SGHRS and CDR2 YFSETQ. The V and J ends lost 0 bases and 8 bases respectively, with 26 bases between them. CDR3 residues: CASSLGLLQALTAEGYTF. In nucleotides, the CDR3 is TGCGCCAGCAGCTTGGGGCTTTTACAGGCCCTAACTGCGGAGGGCTACACCTTC. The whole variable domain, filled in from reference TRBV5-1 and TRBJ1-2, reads KAGVTQTPRYLIKTRGQQVTLSCSPISGHRSVSWYQQTPGQGLQFLFEYFSETQRNKGNFPGRFSGRQFSNSRSEMNVSTLELGDSALYLCASSLGLLQALTAEGYTFGSGTRLTVV.

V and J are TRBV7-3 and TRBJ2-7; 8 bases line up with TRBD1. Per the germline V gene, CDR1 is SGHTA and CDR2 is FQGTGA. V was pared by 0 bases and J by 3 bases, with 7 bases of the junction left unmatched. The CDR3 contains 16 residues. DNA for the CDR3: TGTGCCAGCAGCTTAACATCCGGGACAGGCATCTACGAGCAGTACTTC. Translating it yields CASSLTSGTGIYEQYF.

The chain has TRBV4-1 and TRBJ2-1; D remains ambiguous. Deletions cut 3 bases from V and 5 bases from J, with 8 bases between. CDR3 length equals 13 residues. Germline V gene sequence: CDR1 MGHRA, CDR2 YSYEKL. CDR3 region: CASSQAPDNEQFF. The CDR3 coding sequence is TGCGCCAGCAGCCAGGCACCAGACAATGAGCAGTTCTTC.

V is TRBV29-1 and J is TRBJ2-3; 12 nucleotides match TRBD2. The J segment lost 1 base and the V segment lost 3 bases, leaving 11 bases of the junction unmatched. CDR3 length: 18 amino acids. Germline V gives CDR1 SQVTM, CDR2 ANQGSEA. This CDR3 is CSVDGLLAGGEGTDTQYF. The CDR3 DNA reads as TGCAGCGTTGACGGACTTCTAGCGGGGGGGGAAGGCACAGATACGCAGTATTTT.

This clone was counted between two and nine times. As DNA, the CDR3 is TGTGCCAGCAGCCCCGGCGTATCCGGGGGCTACACCTTC. Its translation is CASSPGVSGGYTF. V and J are TRBV7-8 and TRBJ1-2; D call uncertain. CDR3 size: 13 residues. The V end lost 5 bases, the J end lost 8 bases, and 15 bases lay between the germline ends. CDR1 and CDR2 (germline): SGHVS, FQNEAQ.